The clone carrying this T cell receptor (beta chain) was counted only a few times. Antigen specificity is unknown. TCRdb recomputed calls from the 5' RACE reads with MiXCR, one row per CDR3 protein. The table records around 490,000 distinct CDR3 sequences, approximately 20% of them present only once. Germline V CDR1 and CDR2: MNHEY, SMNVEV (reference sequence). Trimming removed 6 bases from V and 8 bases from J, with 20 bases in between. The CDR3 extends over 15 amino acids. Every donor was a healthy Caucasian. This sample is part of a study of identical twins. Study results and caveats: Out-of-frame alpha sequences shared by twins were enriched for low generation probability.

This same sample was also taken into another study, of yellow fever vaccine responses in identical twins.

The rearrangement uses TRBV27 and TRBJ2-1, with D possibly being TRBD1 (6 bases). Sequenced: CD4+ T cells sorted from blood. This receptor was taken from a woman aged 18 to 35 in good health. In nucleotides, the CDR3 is TGTGCCAGCAGCCCGGCAGGGGTAGTTGTTCATGAGCAGTTCTTC. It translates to CASSPAGVVVHEQFF.